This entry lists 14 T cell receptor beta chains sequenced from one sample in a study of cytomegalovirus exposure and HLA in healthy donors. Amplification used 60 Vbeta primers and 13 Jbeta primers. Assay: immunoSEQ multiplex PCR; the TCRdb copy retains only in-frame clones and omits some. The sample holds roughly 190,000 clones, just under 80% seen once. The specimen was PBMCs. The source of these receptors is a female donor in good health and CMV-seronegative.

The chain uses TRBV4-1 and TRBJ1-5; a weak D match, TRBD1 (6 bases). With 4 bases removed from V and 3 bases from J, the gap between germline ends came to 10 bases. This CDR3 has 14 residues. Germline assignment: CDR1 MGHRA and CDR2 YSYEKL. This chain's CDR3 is CASSPDSPNQPQHF. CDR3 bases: TGCGCCAGCAGCCCGGACAGCCCCAATCAGCCCCAGCATTTT.

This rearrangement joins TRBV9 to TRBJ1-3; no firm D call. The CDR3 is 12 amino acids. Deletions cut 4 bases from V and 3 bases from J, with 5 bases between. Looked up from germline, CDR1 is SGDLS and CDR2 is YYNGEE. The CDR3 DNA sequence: TGTGCCAGCAGCCTCGGTGGAAACACCATATATTTT. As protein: CASSLGGNTIYF.

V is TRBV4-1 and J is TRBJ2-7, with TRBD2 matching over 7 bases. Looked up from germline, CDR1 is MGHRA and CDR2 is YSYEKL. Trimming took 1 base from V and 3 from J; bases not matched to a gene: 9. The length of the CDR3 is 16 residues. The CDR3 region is CASSQVLLAGNYEQYF. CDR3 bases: TGCGCCAGCAGCCAAGTGTTATTAGCGGGCAACTACGAGCAGTACTTC.

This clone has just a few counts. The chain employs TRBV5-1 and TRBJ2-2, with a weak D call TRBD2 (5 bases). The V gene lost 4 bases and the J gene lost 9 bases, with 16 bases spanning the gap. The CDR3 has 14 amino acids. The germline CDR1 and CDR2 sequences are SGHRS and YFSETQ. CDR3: CASSPSGTGRELFF. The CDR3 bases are TGCGCCAGCAGCCCGAGCGGTACTGGGCGGGAGCTGTTTTTT.

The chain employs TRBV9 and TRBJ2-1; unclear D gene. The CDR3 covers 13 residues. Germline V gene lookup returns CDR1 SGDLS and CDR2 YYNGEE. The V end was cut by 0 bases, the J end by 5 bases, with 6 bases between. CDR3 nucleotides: TGTGCCAGCAGCGTAGTCGCGGACAATGAGCAGTTCTTC. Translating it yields CASSVVADNEQFF.

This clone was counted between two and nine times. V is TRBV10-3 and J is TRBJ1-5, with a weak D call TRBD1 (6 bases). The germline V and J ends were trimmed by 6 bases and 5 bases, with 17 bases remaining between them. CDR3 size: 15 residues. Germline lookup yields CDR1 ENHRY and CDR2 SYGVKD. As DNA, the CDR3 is TGTGCCATCAGGGACGTTGGGGGCCCAGATCAGCCCCAGCATTTT. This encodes CAIRDVGGPDQPQHF.

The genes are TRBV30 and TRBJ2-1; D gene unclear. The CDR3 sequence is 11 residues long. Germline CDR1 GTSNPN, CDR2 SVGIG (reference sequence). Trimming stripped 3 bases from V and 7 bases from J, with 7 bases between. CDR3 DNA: TGTGCCTGGAGCGAGAGGAATGAGCAGTTCTTC. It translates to CAWSERNEQFF.

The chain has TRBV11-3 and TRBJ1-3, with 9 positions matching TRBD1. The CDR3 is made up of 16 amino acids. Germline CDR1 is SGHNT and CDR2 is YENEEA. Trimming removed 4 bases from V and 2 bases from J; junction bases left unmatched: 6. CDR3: CASSSIGQGTGNTIYF. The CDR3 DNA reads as TGTGCCAGCAGCTCAATAGGACAGGGGACTGGAAACACCATATATTTT.

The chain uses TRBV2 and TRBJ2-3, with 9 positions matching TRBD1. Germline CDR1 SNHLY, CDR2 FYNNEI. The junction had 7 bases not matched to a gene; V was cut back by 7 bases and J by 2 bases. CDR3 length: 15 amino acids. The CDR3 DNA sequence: TGTGCCAGCATGTTGGGACAGGGATACACAGATACGCAGTATTTT. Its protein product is CASMLGQGYTDTQYF.

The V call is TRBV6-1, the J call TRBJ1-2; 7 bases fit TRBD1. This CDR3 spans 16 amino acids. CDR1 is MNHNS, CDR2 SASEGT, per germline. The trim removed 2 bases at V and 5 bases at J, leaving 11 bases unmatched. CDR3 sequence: CASSEPNRGKGYGYTF. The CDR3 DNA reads TGTGCCAGCAGTGAACCTAACAGGGGTAAGGGGTATGGCTACACCTTC.

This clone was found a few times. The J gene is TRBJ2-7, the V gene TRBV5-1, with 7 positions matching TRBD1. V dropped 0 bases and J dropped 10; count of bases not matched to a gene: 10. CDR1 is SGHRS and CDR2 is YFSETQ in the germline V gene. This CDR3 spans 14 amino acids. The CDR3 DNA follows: TGCGCCAGCAGCTTGGAAGGGACAGATCTCCGCCAGTACTTC. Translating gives CASSLEGTDLRQYF. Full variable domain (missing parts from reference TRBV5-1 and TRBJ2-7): KAGVTQTPRYLIKTRGQQVTLSCSPISGHRSVSWYQQTPGQGLQFLFEYFSETQRNKGNFPGRFSGRQFSNSRSEMNVSTLELGDSALYLCASSLEGTDLRQYFGPGTRLTVT.

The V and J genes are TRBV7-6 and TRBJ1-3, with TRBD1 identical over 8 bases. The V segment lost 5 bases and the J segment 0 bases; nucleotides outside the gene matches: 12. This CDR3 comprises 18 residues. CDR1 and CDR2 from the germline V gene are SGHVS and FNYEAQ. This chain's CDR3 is CASSTRQGSTSSGNTIYF. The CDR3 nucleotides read TGTGCCAGCAGCACTAGACAGGGGTCGACGAGCTCTGGAAACACCATATATTTT.

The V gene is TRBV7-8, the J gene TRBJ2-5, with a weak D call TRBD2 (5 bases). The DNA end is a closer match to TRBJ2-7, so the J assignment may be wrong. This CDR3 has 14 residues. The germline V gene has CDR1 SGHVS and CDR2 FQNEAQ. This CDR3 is CASSLGSASYEQYF. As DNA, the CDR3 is TGTGCCAGCAGCTTAGGTAGCGCGAGTTACGAGCAGTACTTC.

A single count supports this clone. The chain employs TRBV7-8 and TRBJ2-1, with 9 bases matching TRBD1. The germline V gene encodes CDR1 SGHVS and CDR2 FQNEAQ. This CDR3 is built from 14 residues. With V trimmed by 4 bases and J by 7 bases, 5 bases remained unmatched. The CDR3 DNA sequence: TGTGCCAGCAGCTCAAGACAGGGGGGTAATGAGCAGTTCTTC. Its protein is CASSSRQGGNEQFF. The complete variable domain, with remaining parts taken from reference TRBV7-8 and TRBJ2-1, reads GAGVSQSPRYKVAKRGQDVALRCDPISGHVSLFWYQQALGQGPEFLTYFQNEAQLDKSGLPSDRFFAERPEGSVSTLKIQRTQQEDSAVYLCASSSRQGGNEQFFGPGTRLTVL.